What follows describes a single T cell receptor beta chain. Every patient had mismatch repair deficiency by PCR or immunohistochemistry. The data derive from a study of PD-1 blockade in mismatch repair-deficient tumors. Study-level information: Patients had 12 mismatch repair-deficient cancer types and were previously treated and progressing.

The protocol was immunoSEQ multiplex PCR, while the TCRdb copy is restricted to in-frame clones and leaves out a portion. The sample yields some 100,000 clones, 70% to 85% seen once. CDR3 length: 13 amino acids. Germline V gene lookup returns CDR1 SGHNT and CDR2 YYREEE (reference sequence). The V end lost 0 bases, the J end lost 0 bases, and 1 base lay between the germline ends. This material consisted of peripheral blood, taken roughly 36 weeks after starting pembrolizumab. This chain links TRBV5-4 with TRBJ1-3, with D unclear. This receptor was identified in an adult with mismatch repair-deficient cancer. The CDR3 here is CASSLDSGNTIYF. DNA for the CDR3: TGTGCCAGCAGCTTGGACTCTGGAAACACCATATATTTT.